This section outlines one T cell receptor (beta chain) sequence together with its context. Staining for CD45RO/CCR7/CD25/CD127/CD95/CD27 allowed sorting of CD4+ naive, central memory, regulatory and stem cell-like memory cells. Expressed TCRB transcripts got sequenced, as all isolated RNA was reverse transcribed. Profiled with immunoSEQ multiplex PCR; TCRdb holds only in-frame clones, not every one. The sample contains 200,000 to 250,000 clones, 68% of which appear only once. The CDR3 covers 13 residues. Germline values: CDR1 KGHSH, CDR2 LQKENI. The V gene lost 5 bases and the J gene lost 1 base, with 8 bases spanning the gap. These data are taken from a study of beta chain features in type 1 diabetes.

The source material was naive CD4+ T cells from blood. The gene calls are TRBV18 and TRBJ1-1; D remains ambiguous. This receptor was obtained from a man aged 25 to 40 in good health. This CDR3 is CASSERQNTEAFF. Written as DNA, the CDR3 is TGTGCCAGCTCAGAGCGGCAGAACACTGAAGCTTTCTTT.